The TCR beta chain described here comes from a study of T cell changes during pregnancy in multiple sclerosis. The CDR3 covers 11 residues. Clones were sequenced by immunoSEQ multiplex PCR, and TCRdb holds only the in-frame ones, with some missing. The sample yields around 24,000 clones, around nine tenths seen once. This clonotype was obtained from a female donor in good health, enrolled as a control in a pregnancy study. The V call is TRBV21-1, the J call TRBJ1-2; the table's D gene call, TRBD1, was not cross checked with the DNA. TRBV21-1 is classified as a pseudogene. The source material was CD4+ T cells from peripheral blood mononuclear cells, sampled in the second trimester of pregnancy. The CDR3 sequence is CAGQGGYGYTF. CDR3 DNA: TGTGCCGGACAGGGGGGATATGGCTACACCTTC.